This is a list of T cell receptor beta chains from one sample in a study of cytomegalovirus exposure and HLA in healthy donors. TCRdb's copy holds only in-frame clones and misses some; the assay was immunoSEQ multiplex PCR. The sample has some 150,000 clones, roughly 80% seen once. Sequencing input: PBMCs. The receptors were gathered from a woman aged 18-35 years in good health and CMV-seropositive. Each CDR3 is given with its conserved first and last residue. D genes are given only for firm matches. Expanded clones get a size class; other rows say once, few or many, or leave the size out.

NA TRBJ1-3 NA TRBV14 CASSQRRGGNTIYF TGTGCCAGCAGCCAACGCAGGGGTGGAAACACCATATATTTT
NA TRBJ1-4 few TRBV7-2 CASSLRGVSNEKLFF TGTGCCAGCAGCTTACGCGGGGTGTCTAATGAAAAACTGTTTTTT
TRBD1 TRBJ2-2 few TRBV6-5 CASSSGQGATGELFF TGTGCCAGCAGTTCCGGACAGGGGGCCACCGGGGAGCTGTTTTTT
NA TRBJ2-5 few TRBV13 CASSRSYQETQYF TGTGCCAGCAGCCGTTCTTACCAAGAGACCCAGTACTTC
NA TRBJ1-1 NA TRBV29-1 CSVMAGPEAFF TGCAGCGTTATGGCGGGGCCTGAAGCTTTCTTT
NA TRBJ1-3 NA TRBV30 CAWSLDTNTIYF TGTGCCTGGAGCCTGGACACAAACACCATATATTTT
NA TRBJ2-3 once TRBV6-6 CASSYTTAGASGYF TGTGCCAGCAGTTACACAACGGCCGGCGCATCGGGATATTTT
TRBD2 TRBJ2-1 NA TRBV5-6 CASSLFVAGNYNEQFF TGTGCCAGCAGCTTGTTCGTAGCGGGAAACTACAATGAGCAGTTCTTC
TRBD2 TRBJ2-1 NA TRBV9 CASSASGGESPFF TGTGCCAGCAGCGCTAGCGGGGGGGAATCACCGTTCTTC
NA TRBJ1-3 NA TRBV5-4 CASSSAPAGSYGTIYF TGTGCCAGCAGCTCGGCCCCGGCAGGGTCTTATGGCACCATATATTTT
TRBD1 TRBJ1-5 few TRBV7-2 CASSFGTGAQPQHF TGTGCCAGCAGCTTTGGGACAGGGGCTCAGCCCCAGCATTTT
TRBD1 TRBJ2-2 once TRBV28 CASSLLGTGSSTGELFF TGTGCCAGCAGTTTACTGGGGACAGGGTCGAGCACCGGGGAGCTGTTTTTT
NA TRBJ2-3 NA TRBV4-1 CASSQRPGHTGTDTQYF TGCGCCAGCAGCCAGCGACCGGGACACACTGGCACAGATACGCAGTATTTT
NA TRBJ1-2 NA TRBV11-2 CASSPSGGHYGYTF TGTGCCAGCAGCCCCTCGGGAGGGCACTATGGCTACACCTTC
TRBD1 TRBJ1-6 NA TRBV28 CASKLDRPSSYNSPLHF TGTGCCAGCAAACTGGACAGGCCCAGCTCCTATAATTCACCCCTCCACTTT
NA TRBJ1-2 NA TRBV12-2 CASRLNPGILANYGYTF TGTGCAAGTCGCTTAAACCCCGGGATTCTAGCTAACTATGGCTACACCTTC
TRBD1 TRBJ1-1 NA TRBV27 CASSLGQGNTEAFF TGTGCCAGCAGTCTGGGACAGGGGAACACTGAAGCTTTCTTT
NA TRBJ1-5 NA TRBV20-1 CSANRAGPQHF TGCAGTGCTAACAGGGCGGGGCCCCAGCATTTT
TRBD2 TRBJ2-7 NA TRBV4-1 CASSQDLPLAGGTAYEQYF TGCGCCAGCAGCCAAGATCTTCCCCTAGCGGGGGGCACAGCCTACGAGCAGTACTTC
NA TRBJ1-1 NA TRBV30 CAWSPLSGIIVGTSGTEAFF TGTGCCTGGAGTCCTCTATCGGGCATTATTGTGGGGACTTCCGGGACTGAAGCTTTCTTT
NA TRBJ1-6 NA TRBV6-6 CASSYSIGDNSPLHF TGTGCCAGCAGTTACTCGATCGGGGATAATTCACCCCTCCACTTT
NA TRBJ2-1 few TRBV11-3 CASSLRQSSSYNEQFF TGTGCCAGCAGCTTAAGGCAGTCTAGCTCCTACAATGAGCAGTTCTTC
NA TRBJ2-1 NA TRBV19 CASSPPGSRSYNEQFF TGTGCCAGTAGTCCGCCGGGATCCCGCTCCTACAATGAGCAGTTCTTC
TRBD1 TRBJ1-5 NA TRBV11-2 CASSLAGGYSQPQHF TGTGCCAGCAGCTTAGCAGGGGGTTATTCTCAGCCCCAGCATTTT
TRBD1 TRBJ2-3 NA TRBV5-6 CASSSPLQGGSDTQYF TGTGCCAGCAGCTCACCGTTACAGGGGGGCTCAGATACGCAGTATTTT
TRBD2 TRBJ2-1 NA TRBV11-3 CASSYRGGRFNEQFF TGTGCCAGCAGCTACCGGGGGGGGCGGTTCAATGAGCAGTTCTTC
TRBD1 TRBJ1-2 NA TRBV15 CATSPGTGSGYTF TGTGCCACCAGCCCTGGGACAGGGAGCGGCTACACCTTC
TRBD1 TRBJ1-6 NA TRBV4-2 CASSQRGQGANSPLHF TGTGCCAGCAGCCAGAGGGGACAGGGCGCTAATTCACCCCTCCACTTT
NA TRBJ2-3 NA TRBV27 CASSRGQTSTDTQYF TGTGCCAGCAGTAGGGGACAAACTAGCACAGATACGCAGTATTTT
NA TRBJ1-5 NA TRBV5-1 CASSLDEAGNQPQHF TGCGCCAGCAGCTTGGATGAGGCGGGAAATCAGCCCCAGCATTTT
TRBD1 TRBJ2-3 NA TRBV30 CAWGQDRGRSDTQYF TGTGCCTGGGGACAGGACAGGGGCAGATCAGATACGCAGTATTTT
NA TRBJ1-1 NA TRBV7-6 CASSPHMNTEAFF TGTGCCAGCAGCCCTCACATGAACACTGAAGCTTTCTTT
TRBD1 TRBJ2-2 NA TRBV4-2 CASSLGQGDTGELFF TGTGCCAGCAGCCTGGGACAGGGGGACACCGGGGAGCTGTTTTTT
TRBD1 TRBJ1-2 once TRBV5-1 CASSLEGQGGGYTF TGCGCCAGCAGCTTGGAAGGACAGGGGGGCGGCTACACCTTC
NA TRBJ1-2 NA TRBV28 CATALHEVNYGYTF TGTGCCACCGCACTACATGAGGTGAACTATGGCTACACCTTC
NA TRBJ1-5 NA TRBV27 CASRARVAQPQHF TGTGCCAGCAGGGCCAGGGTCGCTCAGCCCCAGCATTTT
TRBD1 TRBJ1-2 NA TRBV29-1 CSVKWTGADGYTF TGCAGCGTCAAATGGACAGGGGCCGATGGCTACACCTTC
TRBD1 TRBJ2-4 NA TRBV27 CASSLGTGENIQYF TGTGCCAGCAGTCTCGGGACAGGTGAAAACATTCAGTACTTC
TRBD1 TRBJ2-1 NA TRBV5-4 CASSWDRAGNEQFF TGTGCCAGCAGCTGGGACAGGGCGGGGAATGAGCAGTTCTTC
NA TRBJ2-1 NA TRBV10-3 CAISESIETSMNEQFF TGTGCCATCAGTGAGTCGATTGAGACTAGTATGAATGAGCAGTTCTTC
NA TRBJ1-5 NA TRBV15 CATSRDRRDQGPQHF TGTGCCACCAGCAGAGATCGAAGGGATCAGGGGCCCCAGCATTTT
TRBD2 TRBJ2-3 NA TRBV28 CASSLSTSGGTDTQYF TGTGCCAGCAGTTTGTCCACTAGCGGGGGCACAGATACGCAGTATTTT
NA TRBJ1-3 NA TRBV7-2 CASSLPIEGDTIYF TGTGCCAGCAGCTTACCAATCGAGGGGGACACCATATATTTT
TRBD2 TRBJ2-7 NA TRBV4-1 CASRLGTSAHEQYF TGCGCCAGCAGACTCGGAACTAGCGCCCACGAGCAGTACTTC
NA TRBJ1-5 NA TRBV4-3 CASGLGRGQPQHF TGCGCCAGTGGCCTGGGGAGGGGACAGCCCCAGCATTTT
NA TRBJ2-2 NA TRBV6-5 CASSYWQNTGELFF TGTGCCAGCAGTTATTGGCAGAACACCGGGGAGCTGTTTTTT
NA TRBJ1-6 few TRBV7-2 CASSSGQTGSNSPLHF TGTGCCAGCAGCTCTGGACAGACTGGCTCGAATTCACCCCTCCACTTT
NA TRBJ1-2 once TRBV18 CASSPRTGGLDYGYTF TGTGCCAGCTCACCCCGGACGGGGGGTTTGGACTATGGCTACACCTTC
NA TRBJ2-4 NA TRBV30 CAWSVQGGIQYF TGTGCCTGGAGTGTCCAAGGAGGCATTCAGTACTTC
NA TRBJ2-1 NA TRBV7-2 CASRTEVGNEQFF TGTGCCAGCAGGACAGAGGTGGGTAATGAGCAGTTCTTC
TRBD1 TRBJ2-7 NA TRBV28 CASTLPGQAAYEQYF TGTGCCAGCACCCTACCGGGACAGGCTGCCTACGAGCAGTACTTC
NA TRBJ1-2 NA TRBV19 CASSELPGDQGYTF TGTGCCAGTAGCGAATTACCAGGGGACCAGGGCTACACCTTC
NA TRBJ2-2 once TRBV5-5 CASPRVANTGELFF TGTGCCAGCCCCAGGGTGGCGAACACCGGGGAGCTGTTTTTT
NA TRBJ1-4 NA TRBV5-6 CASSLGRSDEKLFF TGTGCCAGCAGCTTGGGGAGGAGTGATGAAAAACTGTTTTTT
NA TRBJ1-6 NA TRBV4-1 CASSHLRVLHF TGCGCCAGCAGCCACCTTCGGGTACTCCACTTT
NA TRBJ2-1 NA TRBV27 CASSSLVLRNEQFF TGTGCCAGCAGTTCCCTGGTCCTCCGGAATGAGCAGTTCTTC
NA TRBJ2-7 NA TRBV5-1 CASSLALFDTYYEQYF TGCGCCAGCAGCTTGGCGCTATTCGATACTTACTACGAGCAGTACTTC
TRBD1 TRBJ2-7 NA TRBV19 CASSADRGREQYF TGTGCCAGTAGTGCGGACAGGGGGCGGGAGCAGTACTTC
TRBD1 TRBJ1-1 NA TRBV11-3 CASSLARTGRAFF TGTGCCAGCAGCTTAGCCCGGACAGGGCGGGCTTTCTTT